This T cell receptor beta chain was captured by sequencing in a study of identical twins. Study outcomes and limitations: Insertions were fewer in abundant cord blood beta clonotypes, whereas memory repertoires showed none of this pattern. Partly confounded zero-insertion analyses could result from invariant MAIT and iNKT cells. Within twin pairs, the out-of-frame alpha sequences they shared showed excess low generation probability.

V was pared by 6 bases and J by 9 bases, with 11 bases of the junction left unmatched. Per germline, CDR1 DFQATT and CDR2 SNEGSKA (reference sequence). This CDR3 is 13 amino acids long. A single record per CDR3 protein comes from TCRdb applying MiXCR to the 5' RACE reads. The data show 250,000 or so distinct CDR3 sequences, around 6.6% seen once. A remark on this clonotype: Its antigen is as yet unknown.

The sample was also reused in another study, on yellow fever vaccine responses in identical twins. As reported in that work: Twins reportedly appeared to share part of their vaccine T cell response while keeping part individual.

V gene TRBV20-1 combines with J gene TRBJ1-1, with 9 bases lining up with TRBD1. The sample consisted of memory (CD45RO+) T cells sorted from blood. The TCR originated in a woman aged 18 to 35 in good health. CDR3 nucleotides: TGCAGTGCATCGACAGGGGGTCTCGAGAAAGCTTTCTTT. It specifies CSASTGGLEKAFF.